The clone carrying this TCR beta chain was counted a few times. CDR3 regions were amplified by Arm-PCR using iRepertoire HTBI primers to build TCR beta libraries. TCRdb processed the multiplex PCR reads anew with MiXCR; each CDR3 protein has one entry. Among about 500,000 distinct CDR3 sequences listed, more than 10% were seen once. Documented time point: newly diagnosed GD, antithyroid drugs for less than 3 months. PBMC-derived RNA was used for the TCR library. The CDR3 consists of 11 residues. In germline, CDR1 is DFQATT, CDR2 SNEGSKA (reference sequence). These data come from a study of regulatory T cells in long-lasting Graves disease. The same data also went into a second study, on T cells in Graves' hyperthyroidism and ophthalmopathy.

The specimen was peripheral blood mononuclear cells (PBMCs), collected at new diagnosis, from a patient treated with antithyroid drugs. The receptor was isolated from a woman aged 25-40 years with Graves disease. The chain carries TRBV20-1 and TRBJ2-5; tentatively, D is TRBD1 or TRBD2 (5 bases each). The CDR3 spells CSREWGETQYF. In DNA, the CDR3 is TGCAGCCGCGAATGGGGGGAGACCCAGTACTTC.